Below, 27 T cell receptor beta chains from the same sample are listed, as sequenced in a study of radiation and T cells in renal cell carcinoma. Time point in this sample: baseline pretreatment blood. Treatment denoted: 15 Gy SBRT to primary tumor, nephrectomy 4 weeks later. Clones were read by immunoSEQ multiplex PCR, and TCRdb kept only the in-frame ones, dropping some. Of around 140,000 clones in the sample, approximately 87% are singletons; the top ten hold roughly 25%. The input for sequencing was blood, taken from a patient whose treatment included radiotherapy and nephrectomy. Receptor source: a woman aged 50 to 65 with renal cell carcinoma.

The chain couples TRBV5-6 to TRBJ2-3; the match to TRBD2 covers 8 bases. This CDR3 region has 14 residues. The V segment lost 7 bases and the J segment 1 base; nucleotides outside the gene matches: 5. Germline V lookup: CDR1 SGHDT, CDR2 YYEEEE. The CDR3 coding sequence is TGTGCCAGCTGGAGCGGGAGTGGCACAGATACGCAGTATTTT. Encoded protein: CASWSGSGTDTQYF.

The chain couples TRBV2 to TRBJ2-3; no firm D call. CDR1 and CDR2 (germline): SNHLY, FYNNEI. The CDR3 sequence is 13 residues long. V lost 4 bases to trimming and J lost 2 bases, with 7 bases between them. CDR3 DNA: TGTGCCAGCAGTGGTTGGGACACAGATACGCAGTATTTT. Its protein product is CASSGWDTDTQYF.

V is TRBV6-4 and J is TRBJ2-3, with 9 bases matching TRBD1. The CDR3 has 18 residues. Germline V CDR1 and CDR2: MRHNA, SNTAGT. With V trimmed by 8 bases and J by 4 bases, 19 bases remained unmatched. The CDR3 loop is CASGRTGGWSGISDTQYF. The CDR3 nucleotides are TGTGCCAGCGGCAGAACAGGGGGCTGGAGCGGGATATCAGATACGCAGTATTTT.

The CDR3 DNA sequence: TGCGCCAGCAGCTCTGACGGGGGGAATTGGGACGAGCAGTACTTC. Translation: CASSSDGGNWDEQYF. The chain uses TRBV5-1 and TRBJ2-7; 7 bases are shared with TRBD2. The V segment lost 3 bases and the J segment 5 bases; nucleotides outside the gene matches: 11. The CDR3 runs to 15 residues. Germline V lookup: CDR1 SGHRS, CDR2 YFSETQ.

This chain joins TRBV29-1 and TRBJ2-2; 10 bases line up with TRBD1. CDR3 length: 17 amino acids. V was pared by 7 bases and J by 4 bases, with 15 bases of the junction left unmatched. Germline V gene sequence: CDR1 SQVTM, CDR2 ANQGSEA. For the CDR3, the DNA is TGCAGCGCAAAGCGGGACAGGGGAACAGGGAGCACCGGGGAGCTGTTTTTT. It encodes CSAKRDRGTGSTGELFF.

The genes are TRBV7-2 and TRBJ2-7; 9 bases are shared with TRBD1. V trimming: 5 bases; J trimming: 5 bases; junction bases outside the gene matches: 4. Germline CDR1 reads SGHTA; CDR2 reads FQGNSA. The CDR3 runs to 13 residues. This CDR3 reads CASSTRTGDEQYF. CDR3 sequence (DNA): TGTGCCAGCAGCACCCGGACAGGGGACGAGCAGTACTTC.

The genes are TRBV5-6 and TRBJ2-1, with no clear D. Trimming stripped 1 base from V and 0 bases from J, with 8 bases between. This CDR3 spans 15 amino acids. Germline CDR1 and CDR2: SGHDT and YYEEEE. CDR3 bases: TGTGCCAGCAGCTTGACTATTAGCTCCTACAATGAGCAGTTCTTC. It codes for CASSLTISSYNEQFF.

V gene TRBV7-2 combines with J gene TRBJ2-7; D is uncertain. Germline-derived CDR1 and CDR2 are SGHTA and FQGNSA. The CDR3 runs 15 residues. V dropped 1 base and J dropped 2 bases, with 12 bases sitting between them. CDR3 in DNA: TGTGCCAGCAGCTTAGATCGTTGGCAGACCTACGAGCAGTACTTC. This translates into CASSLDRWQTYEQYF.

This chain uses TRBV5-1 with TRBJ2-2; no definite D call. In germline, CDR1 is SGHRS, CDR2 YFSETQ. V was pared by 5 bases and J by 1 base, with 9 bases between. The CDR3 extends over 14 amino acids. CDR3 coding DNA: TGCGCCAGCAGTGAGGACGGGAACACCGGGGAGCTGTTTTTT. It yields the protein CASSEDGNTGELFF.

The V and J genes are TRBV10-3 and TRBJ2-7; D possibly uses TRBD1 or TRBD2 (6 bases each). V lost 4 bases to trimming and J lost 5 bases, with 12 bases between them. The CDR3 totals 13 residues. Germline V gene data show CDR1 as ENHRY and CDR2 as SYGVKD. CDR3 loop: CAISGYREDEQYF. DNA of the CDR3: TGTGCCATCAGTGGTTACAGGGAGGACGAGCAGTACTTC.

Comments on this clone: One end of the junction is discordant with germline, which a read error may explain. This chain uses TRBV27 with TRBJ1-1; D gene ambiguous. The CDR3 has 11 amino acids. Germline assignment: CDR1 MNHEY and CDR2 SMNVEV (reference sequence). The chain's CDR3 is CIPGGNTEAFF. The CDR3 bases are TGCATTCCAGGCGGGAACACTGAAGCTTTCTTT.

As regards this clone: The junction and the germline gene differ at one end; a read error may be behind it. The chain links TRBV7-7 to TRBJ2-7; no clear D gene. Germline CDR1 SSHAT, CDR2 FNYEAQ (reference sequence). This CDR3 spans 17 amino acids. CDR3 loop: CASRPYHIPRKSYEQYF. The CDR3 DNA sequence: TGTGCTAGCAGACCCTATCACATACCCCGTAAGTCCTACGAGCAGTACTTC.

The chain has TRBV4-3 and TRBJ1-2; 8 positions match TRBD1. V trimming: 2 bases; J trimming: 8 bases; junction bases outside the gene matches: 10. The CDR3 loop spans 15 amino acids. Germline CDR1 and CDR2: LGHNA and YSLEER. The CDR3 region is CASSQYAGGEVGYTF. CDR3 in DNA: TGCGCCAGCAGCCAATACGCAGGGGGCGAGGTGGGCTACACCTTC.

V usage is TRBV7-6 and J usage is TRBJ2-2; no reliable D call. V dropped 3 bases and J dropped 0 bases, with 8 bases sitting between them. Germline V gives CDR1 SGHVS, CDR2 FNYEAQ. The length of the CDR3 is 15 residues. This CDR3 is CASSFSGANTGELFF. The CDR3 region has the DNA TGTGCCAGCAGCTTCTCTGGCGCGAACACCGGGGAGCTGTTTTTT.

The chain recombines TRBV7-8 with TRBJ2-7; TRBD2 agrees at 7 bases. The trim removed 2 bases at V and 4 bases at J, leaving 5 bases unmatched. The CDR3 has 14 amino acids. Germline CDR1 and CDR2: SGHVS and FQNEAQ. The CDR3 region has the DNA TGTGCCAGCAGCTTAACTCTCGGGGGGTACGAGCAGTACTTC. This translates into CASSLTLGGYEQYF. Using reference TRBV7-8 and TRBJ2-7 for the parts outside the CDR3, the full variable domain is GAGVSQSPRYKVAKRGQDVALRCDPISGHVSLFWYQQALGQGPEFLTYFQNEAQLDKSGLPSDRFFAERPEGSVSTLKIQRTQQEDSAVYLCASSLTLGGYEQYFGPGTRLTVT.

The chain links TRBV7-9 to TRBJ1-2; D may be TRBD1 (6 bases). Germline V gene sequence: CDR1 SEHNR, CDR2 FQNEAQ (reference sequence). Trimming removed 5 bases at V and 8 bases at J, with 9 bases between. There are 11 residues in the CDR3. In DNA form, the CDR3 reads TGTGCCAGCAGCCGGACAGTCGGCTACACCTTC. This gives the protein CASSRTVGYTF.

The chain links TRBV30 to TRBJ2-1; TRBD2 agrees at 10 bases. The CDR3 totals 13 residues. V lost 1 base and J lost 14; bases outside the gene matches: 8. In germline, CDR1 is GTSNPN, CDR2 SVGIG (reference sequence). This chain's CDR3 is CAWSDLESGGEFF. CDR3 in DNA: TGTGCCTGGAGTGACCTGGAAAGCGGGGGGGAGTTCTTC.

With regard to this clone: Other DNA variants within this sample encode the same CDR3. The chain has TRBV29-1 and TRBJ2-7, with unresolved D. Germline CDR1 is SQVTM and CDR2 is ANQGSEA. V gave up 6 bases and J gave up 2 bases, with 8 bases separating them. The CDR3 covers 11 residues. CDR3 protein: CSVAETYEQYF. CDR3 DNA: TGCAGCGTGGCAGAGACCTACGAGCAGTACTTC.

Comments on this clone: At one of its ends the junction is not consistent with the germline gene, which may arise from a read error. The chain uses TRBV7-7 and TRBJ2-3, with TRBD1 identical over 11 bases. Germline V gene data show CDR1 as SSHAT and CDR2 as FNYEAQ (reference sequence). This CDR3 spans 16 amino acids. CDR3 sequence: CASSLEPGQGADTQYF. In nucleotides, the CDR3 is TGTGCTAGCAGCTTAGAACCGGGACAGGGGGCAGATACGCAGTATTTT. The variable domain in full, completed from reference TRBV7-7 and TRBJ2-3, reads GAGVSQSPRYKVTKRGQDVTLRCDPISSHATLYWYQQALGQGPEFLTYFNYEAQPDKSGLPSDRFSAERPEGSISTLTIQRTEQRDSAMYRCASSLEPGQGADTQYFGPGTRLTVL.

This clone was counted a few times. CDR3 sequence (DNA): TGTGCCAGCAGGCGGGACACTAACACAGATACGCAGTATTTT. It encodes CASRRDTNTDTQYF. V is TRBV2 and J is TRBJ2-3; D is tentatively TRBD1 or TRBD2 (6 bases each). V was cut by 6 bases and J by 2 bases, with 12 bases left in between. This CDR3 comprises 14 residues. CDR1 and CDR2 from the germline V gene are SNHLY and FYNNEI.

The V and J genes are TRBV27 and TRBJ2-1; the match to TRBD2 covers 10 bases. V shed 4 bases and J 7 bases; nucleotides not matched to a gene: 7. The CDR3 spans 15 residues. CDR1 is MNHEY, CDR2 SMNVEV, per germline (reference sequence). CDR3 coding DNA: TGTGCCAGCAGTTCAGAGCGGGGGGGCCGTAATGAGCAGTTCTTC. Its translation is CASSSERGGRNEQFF.

The CDR3 sequence is CASSRQGWEAEAFF. CDR3 DNA: TGTGCCAGCAGCCGACAGGGCTGGGAGGCTGAAGCTTTCTTT. The chain recombines TRBV6-6 with TRBJ1-1; the match to TRBD1 covers 7 bases. Germline V gives CDR1 MNHNY, CDR2 SVGAGI (reference sequence). Trimming cost V 6 bases and J 6 bases; bases outside gene matches: 10. The CDR3 is 14 amino acids.

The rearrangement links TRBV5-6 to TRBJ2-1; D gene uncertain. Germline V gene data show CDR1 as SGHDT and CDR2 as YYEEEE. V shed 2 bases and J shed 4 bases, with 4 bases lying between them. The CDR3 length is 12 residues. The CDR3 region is CASSLAYNEQFF. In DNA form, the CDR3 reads TGTGCCAGCAGCTTAGCATACAATGAGCAGTTCTTC.

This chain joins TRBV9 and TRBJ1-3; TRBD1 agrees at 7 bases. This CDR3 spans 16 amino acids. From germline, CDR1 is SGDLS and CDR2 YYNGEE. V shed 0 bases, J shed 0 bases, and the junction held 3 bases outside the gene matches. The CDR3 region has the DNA TGTGCCAGCAGCGTAGTCGGGACAGACTCTGGAAACACCATATATTTT. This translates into CASSVVGTDSGNTIYF.

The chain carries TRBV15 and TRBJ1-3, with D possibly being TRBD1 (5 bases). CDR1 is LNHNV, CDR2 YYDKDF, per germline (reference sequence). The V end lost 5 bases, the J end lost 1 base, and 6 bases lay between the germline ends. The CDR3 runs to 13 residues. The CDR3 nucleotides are TGTGCCACCAGCCCAGGGTCTGGAAACACCATATATTTT. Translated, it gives CATSPGSGNTIYF.

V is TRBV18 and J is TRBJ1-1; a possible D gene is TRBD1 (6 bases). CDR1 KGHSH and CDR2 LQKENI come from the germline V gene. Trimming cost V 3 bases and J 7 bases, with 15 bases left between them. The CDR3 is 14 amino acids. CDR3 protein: CASSPTGRYGEAFF. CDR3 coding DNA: TGTGCCAGCTCACCTACAGGGAGATACGGTGAAGCTTTCTTT. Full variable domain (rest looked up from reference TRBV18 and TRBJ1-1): NAGVMQNPRHLVRRRGQEARLRCSPMKGHSHVYWYRQLPEEGLKFMVYLQKENIIDESGMPKERFSAEFPKEGPSILRIQQVVRGDSAAYFCASSPTGRYGEAFFGQGTRLTVV.

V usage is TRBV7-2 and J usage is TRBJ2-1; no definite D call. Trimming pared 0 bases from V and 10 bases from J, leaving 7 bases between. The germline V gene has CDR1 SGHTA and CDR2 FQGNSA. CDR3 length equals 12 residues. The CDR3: CASSLALGEQFF. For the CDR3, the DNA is TGTGCCAGCAGCTTAGCGCTAGGGGAGCAGTTCTTC.